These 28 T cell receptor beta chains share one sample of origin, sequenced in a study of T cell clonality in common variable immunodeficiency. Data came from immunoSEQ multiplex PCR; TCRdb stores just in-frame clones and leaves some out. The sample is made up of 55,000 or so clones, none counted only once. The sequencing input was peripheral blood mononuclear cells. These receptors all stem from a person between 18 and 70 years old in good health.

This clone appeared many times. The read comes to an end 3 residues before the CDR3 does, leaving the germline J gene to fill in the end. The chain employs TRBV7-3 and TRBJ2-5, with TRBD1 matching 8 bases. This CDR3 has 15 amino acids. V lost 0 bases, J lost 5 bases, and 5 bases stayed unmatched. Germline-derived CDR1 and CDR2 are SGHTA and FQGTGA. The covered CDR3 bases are TGTGCCAGCAGCTTAACCCGGACAGGGCGGGAGACC. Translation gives CASSLTRTGRET. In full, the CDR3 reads CASSLTRTGRETQYF.

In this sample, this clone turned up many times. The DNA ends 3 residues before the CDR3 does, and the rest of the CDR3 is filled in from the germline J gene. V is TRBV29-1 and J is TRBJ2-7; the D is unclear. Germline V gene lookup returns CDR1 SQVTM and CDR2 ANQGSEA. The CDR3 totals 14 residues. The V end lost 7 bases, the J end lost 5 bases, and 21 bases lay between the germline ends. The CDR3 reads CSASPVLGNDEQYF. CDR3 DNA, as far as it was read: TGCAGCGCGAGCCCGGTTTTGGGCAACGACGAG.

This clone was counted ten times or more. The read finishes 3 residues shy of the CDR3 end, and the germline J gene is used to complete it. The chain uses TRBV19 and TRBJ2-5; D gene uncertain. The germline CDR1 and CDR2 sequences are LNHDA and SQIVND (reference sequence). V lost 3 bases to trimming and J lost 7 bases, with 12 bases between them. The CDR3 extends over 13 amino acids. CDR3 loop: CASSITKSATQYF. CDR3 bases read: TGTGCCAGTAGTATCACTAAATCGGCGACC. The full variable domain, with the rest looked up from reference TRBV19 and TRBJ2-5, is DGGITQSPKYLFRKEGQNVTLSCEQNLNHDAMYWYRQDPGQGLRLIYYSQIVNDFQKGDIAEGYSVSREKKESFPLTVTSAQKNPTAFYLCASSITKSATQYFGPGTRLLVL.

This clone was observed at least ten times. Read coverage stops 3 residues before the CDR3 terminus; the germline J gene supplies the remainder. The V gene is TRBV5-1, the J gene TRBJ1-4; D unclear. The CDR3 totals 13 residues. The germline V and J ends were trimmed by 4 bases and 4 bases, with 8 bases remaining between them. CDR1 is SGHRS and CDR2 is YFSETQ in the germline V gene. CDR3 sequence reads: CASSVGSNEKLFF. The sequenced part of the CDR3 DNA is TGCGCCAGCAGCGTGGGCAGTAATGAAAAA.

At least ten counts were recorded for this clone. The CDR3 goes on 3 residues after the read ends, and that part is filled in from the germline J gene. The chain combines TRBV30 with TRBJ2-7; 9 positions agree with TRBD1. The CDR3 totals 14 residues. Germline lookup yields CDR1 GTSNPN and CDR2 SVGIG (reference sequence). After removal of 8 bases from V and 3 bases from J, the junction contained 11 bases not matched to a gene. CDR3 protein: CALLRRTGDYEQYF. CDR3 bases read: TGTGCCCTACTACGGCGGACAGGGGACTACGAG.

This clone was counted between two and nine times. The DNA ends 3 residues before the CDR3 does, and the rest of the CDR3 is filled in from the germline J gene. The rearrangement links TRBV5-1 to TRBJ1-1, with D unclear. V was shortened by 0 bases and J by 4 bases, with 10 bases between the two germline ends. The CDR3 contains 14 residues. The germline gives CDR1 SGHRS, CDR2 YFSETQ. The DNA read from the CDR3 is TGCGCCAGCAGCTTGGCAAGGTTAAGCACTGAA. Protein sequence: CASSLARLSTE. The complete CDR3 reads CASSLARLSTEAFF. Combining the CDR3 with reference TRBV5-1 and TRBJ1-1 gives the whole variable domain KAGVTQTPRYLIKTRGQQVTLSCSPISGHRSVSWYQQTPGQGLQFLFEYFSETQRNKGNFPGRFSGRQFSNSRSEMNVSTLELGDSALYLCASSLARLSTEAFFGQGTRLTVV.

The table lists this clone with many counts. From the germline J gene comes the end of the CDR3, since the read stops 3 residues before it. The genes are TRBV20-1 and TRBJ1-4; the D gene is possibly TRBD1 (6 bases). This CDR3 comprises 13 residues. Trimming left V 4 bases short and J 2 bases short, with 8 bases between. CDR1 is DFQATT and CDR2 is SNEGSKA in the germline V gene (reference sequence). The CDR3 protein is CSAIQGTNEKLFF. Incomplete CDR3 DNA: TGCAGTGCTATCCAGGGGACTAATGAAAAA.

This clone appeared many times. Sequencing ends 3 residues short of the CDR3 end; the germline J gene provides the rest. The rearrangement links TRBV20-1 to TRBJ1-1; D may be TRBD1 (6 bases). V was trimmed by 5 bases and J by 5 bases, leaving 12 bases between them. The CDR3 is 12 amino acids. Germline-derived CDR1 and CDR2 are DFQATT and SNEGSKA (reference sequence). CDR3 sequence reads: CSAPTGRTEAFF. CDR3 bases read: TGCAGTGCTCCGACAGGCCGTACTGAA.

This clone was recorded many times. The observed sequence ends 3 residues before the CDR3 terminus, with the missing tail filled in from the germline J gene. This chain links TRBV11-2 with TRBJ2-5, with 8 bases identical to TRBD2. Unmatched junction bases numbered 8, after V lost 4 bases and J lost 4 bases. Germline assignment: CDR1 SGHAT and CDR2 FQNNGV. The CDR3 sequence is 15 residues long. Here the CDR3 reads CASSYQPGGGETQYF. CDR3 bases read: TGTGCCAGCAGCTACCAACCGGGAGGGGGAGAGACC.

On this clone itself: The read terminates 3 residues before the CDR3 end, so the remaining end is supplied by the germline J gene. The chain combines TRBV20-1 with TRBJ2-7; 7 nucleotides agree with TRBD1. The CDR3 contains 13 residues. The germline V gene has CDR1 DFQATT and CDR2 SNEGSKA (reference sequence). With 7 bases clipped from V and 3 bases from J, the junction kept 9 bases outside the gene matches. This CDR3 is CSVRQGPLYEQYF. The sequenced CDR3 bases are TGCAGTGTGAGACAGGGACCTCTCTACGAG.

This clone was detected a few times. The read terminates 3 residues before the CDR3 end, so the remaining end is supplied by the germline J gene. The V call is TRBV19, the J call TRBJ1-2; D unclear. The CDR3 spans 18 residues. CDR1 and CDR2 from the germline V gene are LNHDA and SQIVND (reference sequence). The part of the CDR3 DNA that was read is TGTGCCAGTAGTACCACTAGCAAAGGTCACTACTCCTACAATGAC. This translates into CASSTTSKGHYSYND. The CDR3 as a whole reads CASSTTSKGHYSYNDYTF. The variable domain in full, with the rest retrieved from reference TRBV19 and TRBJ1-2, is DGGITQSPKYLFRKEGQNVTLSCEQNLNHDAMYWYRQDPGQGLRLIYYSQIVNDFQKGDIAEGYSVSREKKESFPLTVTSAQKNPTAFYLCASSTTSKGHYSYNDYTFGSGTRLTVV.

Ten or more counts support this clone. CDR3 residues: CASSSDRAGYGYTF. The covered CDR3 bases are TGTGCCAGCAGCTCAGACAGGGCAGGCTATGGC. This sequence joins TRBV2 and TRBJ1-2; 7 bases are a match to TRBD1. The CDR3 end falls 3 residues outside the read, so it is completed with the germline J gene. The CDR3 sequence is 14 residues long. V shed 6 bases, J shed 4 bases, and the junction held 8 bases outside the gene matches. CDR1 SNHLY and CDR2 FYNNEI come from the germline V gene.

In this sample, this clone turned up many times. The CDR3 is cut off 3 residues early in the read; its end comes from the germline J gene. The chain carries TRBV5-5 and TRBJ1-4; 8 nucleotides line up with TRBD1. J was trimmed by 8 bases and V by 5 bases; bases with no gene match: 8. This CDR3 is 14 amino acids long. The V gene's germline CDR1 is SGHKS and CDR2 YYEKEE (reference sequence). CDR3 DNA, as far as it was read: TGTGCCAGCAGGTTCACAGGGGGAGCGGAAAAA. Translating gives CASRFTGGAEK. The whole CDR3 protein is CASRFTGGAEKLFF.

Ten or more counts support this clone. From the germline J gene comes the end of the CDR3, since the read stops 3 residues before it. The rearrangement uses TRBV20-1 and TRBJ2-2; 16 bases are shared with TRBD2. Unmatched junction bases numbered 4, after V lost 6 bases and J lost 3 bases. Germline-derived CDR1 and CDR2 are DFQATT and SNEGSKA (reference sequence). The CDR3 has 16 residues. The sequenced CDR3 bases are TGCAGTGCAAGGGGACTAGCGGGAGGGGACACCGGGGAG. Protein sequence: CSARGLAGGDTGE. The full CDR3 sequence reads CSARGLAGGDTGELFF.

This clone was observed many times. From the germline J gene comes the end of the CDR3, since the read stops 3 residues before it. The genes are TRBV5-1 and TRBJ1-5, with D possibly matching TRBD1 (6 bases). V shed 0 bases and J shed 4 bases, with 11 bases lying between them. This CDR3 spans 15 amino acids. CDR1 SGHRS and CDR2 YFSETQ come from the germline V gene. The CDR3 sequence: CASSLEGVSNQPQHF. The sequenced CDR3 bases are TGCGCCAGCAGCTTGGAGGGGGTCTCTAATCAGCCC.

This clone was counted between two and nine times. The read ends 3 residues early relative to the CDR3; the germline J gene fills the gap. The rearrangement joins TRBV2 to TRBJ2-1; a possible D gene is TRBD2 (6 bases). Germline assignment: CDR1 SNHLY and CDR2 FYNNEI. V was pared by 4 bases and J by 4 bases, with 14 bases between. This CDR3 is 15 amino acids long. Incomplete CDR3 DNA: TGTGCCAGCAGTGTGGAGGGGAAGGTTTACAATGAG. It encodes CASSVEGKVYNE. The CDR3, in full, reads CASSVEGKVYNEQFF.

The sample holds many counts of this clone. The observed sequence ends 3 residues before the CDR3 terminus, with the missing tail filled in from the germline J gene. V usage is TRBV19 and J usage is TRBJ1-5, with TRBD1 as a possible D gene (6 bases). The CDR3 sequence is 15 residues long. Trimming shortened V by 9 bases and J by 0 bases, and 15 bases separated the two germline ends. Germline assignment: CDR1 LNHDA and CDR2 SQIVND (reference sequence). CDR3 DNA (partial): TGTGCCAGCGCTATAGGGGGTTATAGCAATCAGCCC. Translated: CASAIGGYSNQP. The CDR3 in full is CASAIGGYSNQPQHF.

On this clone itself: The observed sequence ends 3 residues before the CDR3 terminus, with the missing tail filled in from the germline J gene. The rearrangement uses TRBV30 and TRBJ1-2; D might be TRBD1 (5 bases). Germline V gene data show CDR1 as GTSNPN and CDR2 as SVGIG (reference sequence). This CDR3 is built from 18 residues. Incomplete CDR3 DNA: TGTGCCTGGGGGACTAGCGGGAGGGCCCGGCGCTCCTACAATGAC. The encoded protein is CAWGTSGRARRSYND. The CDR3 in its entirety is CAWGTSGRARRSYNDYTF.

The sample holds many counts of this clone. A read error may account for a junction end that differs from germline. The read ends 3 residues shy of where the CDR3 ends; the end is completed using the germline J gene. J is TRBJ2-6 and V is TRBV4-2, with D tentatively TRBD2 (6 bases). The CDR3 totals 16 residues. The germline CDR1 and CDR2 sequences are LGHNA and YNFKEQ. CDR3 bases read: TGCGCCAGCAGCCAAGATGGGACTTCTGGGGCCAACGTC. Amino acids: CASSQDGTSGANV. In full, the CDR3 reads CASSQDGTSGANVLTF.

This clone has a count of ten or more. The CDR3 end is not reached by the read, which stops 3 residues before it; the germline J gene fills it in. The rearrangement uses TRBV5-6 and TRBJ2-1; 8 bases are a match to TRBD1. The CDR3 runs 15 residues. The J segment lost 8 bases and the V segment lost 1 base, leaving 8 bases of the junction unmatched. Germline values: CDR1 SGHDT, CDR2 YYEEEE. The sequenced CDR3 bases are TGTGCCAGCAGCTTGTCGGGGACAGGTTCGGATGAG. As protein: CASSLSGTGSDE. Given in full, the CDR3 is CASSLSGTGSDEQFF.

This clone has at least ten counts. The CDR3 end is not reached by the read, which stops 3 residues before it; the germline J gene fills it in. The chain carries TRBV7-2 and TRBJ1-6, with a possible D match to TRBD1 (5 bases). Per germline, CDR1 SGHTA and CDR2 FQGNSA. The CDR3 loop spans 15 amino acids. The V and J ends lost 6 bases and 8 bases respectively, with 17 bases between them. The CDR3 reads CASSPRGGGDSPLHF. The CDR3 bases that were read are TGTGCCAGCAGTCCTCGGGGGGGAGGAGATTCACCC.

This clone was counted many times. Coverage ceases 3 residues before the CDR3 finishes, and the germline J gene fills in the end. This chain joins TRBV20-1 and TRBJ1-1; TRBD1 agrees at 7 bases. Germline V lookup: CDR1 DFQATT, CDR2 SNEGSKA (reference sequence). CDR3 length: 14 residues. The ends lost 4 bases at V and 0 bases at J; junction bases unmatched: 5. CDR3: CSANRGFMNTEAFF. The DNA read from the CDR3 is TGCAGTGCTAACAGGGGCTTCATGAACACTGAA.

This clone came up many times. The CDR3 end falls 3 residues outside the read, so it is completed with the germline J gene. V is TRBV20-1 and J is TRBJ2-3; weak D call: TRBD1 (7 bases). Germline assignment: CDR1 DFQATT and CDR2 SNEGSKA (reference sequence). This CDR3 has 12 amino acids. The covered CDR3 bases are TGCAGTGCCACCAGGGGGGTGGAGACG. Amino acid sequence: CSATRGVET. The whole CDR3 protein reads CSATRGVETQYF.

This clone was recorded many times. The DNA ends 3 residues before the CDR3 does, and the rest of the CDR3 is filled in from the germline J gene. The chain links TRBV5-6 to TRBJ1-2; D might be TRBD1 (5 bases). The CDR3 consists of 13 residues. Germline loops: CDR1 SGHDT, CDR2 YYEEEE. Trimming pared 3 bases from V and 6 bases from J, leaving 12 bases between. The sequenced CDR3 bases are TGTGCCAGCAGCTGGACTTCGGGGGATGGC. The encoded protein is CASSWTSGDG. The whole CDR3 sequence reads CASSWTSGDGYTF. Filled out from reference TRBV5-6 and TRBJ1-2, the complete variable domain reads DAGVTQSPTHLIKTRGQQVTLRCSPKSGHDTVSWYQQALGQGPQFIFQYYEEEERQRGNFPDRFSGHQFPNYSSELNVNALLLGDSALYLCASSWTSGDGYTFGSGTRLTVV.

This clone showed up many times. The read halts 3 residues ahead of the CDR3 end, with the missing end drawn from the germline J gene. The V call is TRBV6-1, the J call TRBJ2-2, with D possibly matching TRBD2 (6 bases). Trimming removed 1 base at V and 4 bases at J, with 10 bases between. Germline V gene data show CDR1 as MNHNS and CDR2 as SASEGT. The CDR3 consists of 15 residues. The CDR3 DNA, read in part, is TGTGCCAGCAGTGAAGGGCGGGAATCCACCGGGGAG. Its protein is CASSEGRESTGE. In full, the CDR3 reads CASSEGRESTGELFF.

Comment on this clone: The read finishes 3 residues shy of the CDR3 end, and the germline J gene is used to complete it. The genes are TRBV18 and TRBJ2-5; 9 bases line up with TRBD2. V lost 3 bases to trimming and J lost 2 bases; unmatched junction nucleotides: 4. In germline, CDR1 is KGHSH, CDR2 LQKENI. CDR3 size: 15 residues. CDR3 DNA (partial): TGTGCCAGCTCACCCGAGCTAGCGGGGCAAGAGACC. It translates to CASSPELAGQET. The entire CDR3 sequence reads CASSPELAGQETQYF.

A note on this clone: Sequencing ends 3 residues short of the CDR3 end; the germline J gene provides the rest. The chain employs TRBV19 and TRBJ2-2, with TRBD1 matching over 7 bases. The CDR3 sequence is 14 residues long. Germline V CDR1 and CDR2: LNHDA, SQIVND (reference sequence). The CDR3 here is CASSTGTAREKLFF. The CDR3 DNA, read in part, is TGTGCCAGTAGTACCGGGACAGCAAGGGAAAAG.

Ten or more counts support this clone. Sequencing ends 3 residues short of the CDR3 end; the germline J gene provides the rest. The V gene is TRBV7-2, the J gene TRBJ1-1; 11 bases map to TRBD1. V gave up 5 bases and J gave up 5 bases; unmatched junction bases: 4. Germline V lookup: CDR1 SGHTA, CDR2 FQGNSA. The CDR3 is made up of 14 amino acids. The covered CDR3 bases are TGTGCCAGCAGCGACCGGGACAGGGGGACTGAA. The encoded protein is CASSDRDRGTE. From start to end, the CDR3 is CASSDRDRGTEAFF.